This T cell receptor (beta chain) was captured by sequencing in a study of T cells in Graves' hyperthyroidism and ophthalmopathy. TCR beta CDR3 sequences were amplified from RNA transcripts. An initial round of RT-PCR targeting the TCR CDR3 relied on the HTBI primer set. TCRdb analysed the multiplex PCR reads with MiXCR anew, one entry per CDR3 protein. The table includes 500,000 to 650,000 distinct CDR3 sequences, around 20% detected once. The germline V gene has CDR1 SGHAT and CDR2 FQNNGV. The CDR3 is made up of 16 amino acids. Deletions cut 1 base from V and 5 bases from J, with 17 bases between. In its sample, this clonotype was seen a few times.

The sequenced material came from blood. This chain connects TRBV11-2 to TRBJ2-5; D tentatively fits TRBD1 or TRBD2 (5 bases each). The sequence came from a man in his forties or fifties with Graves' ophthalmopathy. The CDR3 spells CASSLVPMRGLETQYF. CDR3 bases: TGTGCCAGCAGCTTAGTACCTATGAGGGGCTTGGAGACCCAGTACTTC.